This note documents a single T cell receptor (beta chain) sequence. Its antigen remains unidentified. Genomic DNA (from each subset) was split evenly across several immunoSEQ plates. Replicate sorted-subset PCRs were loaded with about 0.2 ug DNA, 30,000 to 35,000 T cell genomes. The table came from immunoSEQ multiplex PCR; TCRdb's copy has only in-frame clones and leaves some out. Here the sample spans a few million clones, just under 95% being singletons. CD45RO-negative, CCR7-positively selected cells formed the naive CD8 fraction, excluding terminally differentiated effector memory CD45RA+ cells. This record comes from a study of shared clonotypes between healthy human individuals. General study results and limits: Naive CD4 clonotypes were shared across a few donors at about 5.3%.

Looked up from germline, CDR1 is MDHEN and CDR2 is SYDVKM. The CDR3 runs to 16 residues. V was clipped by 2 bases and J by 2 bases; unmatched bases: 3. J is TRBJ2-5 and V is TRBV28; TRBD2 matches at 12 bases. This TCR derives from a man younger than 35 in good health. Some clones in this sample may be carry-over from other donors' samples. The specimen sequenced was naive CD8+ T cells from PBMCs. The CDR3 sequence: CASSLVGLAGQETQYF. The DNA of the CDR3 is TGTGCCAGCAGTTTAGTGGGACTAGCGGGTCAAGAGACCCAGTACTTC.